Below, 20 T cell receptor beta chains from the same sample are listed, as sequenced in a study of human T cells and chemical hapten exposure. Time point in this sample: patch test 3, about 24 weeks after DPC sensitization. The treatment: therapeutic diphenylcyclopropenone sensitization with weekly scalp DPC. TCRdb processed the RACE reads anew with MiXCR; each CDR3 protein has one entry. The sample yields around 200,000 distinct CDR3 sequences, more than 20% seen once. Material: whole blood, obtained in connection with sensitization to the hapten diphenylcyclopropenone (DPC). Source of these receptors: a woman aged 40 to 50 with alopecia areata. Some clones in this sample may be carry-over from other donors' samples.

The chain combines TRBV9 with TRBJ1-1, with D unclear. V lost 2 bases, J lost 2 bases, and 10 bases lay in between. In germline, CDR1 is SGDLS, CDR2 YYNGEE. The CDR3 has 14 amino acids. The CDR3 DNA sequence: TGTGCCAGCAGCGTCCTACAGACTAACACTGAAGCTTTCTTT. Its protein product is CASSVLQTNTEAFF.

This clonotype was observed a few times. This chain links TRBV9 with TRBJ2-3, with D possibly TRBD2 on 5 matching bases. Between the trimmed V and J ends, which lost 0 bases and 4 bases, there was a span of 12 bases. The CDR3 totals 15 residues. The germline gives CDR1 SGDLS, CDR2 YYNGEE. Here the CDR3 reads CASSVEEEVSDTQYF. In DNA, the CDR3 is TGTGCCAGCAGCGTAGAAGAGGAGGTGTCAGATACGCAGTATTTT. The complete variable domain, with remaining parts taken from reference TRBV9 and TRBJ2-3, reads DSGVTQTPKHLITATGQRVTLRCSPRSGDLSVYWYQQSLDQGLQFLIQYYNGEERAKGNILERFSAQQFPDLHSELNLSSLELGDSALYFCASSVEEEVSDTQYFGPGTRLTVL.

This clonotype was recorded a few times. The chain links TRBV27 to TRBJ2-1, with 9 bases identical to TRBD1. Per germline, CDR1 MNHEY and CDR2 SMNVEV (reference sequence). V lost 2 bases, J lost 9 bases, and 5 bases stayed unmatched. The CDR3 has 14 amino acids. The CDR3 is CASSLGTGLGEQFF. The DNA for the CDR3 is TGTGCCAGCAGTTTAGGGACAGGGTTAGGTGAGCAGTTCTTC.

This clonotype has only a few counts. The chain combines TRBV6-2 or TRBV6-3 with TRBJ2-7; 10 bases match TRBD2. V lost 3 bases to trimming and J lost 5 bases; unmatched junction nucleotides: 4. Germline V gene lookup returns CDR1 MNHEY and CDR2 SVGEGT. CDR3 length: 14 residues. DNA for the CDR3: TGTGCCAGCAGTTATTGGCTAGCGGGAGACGAGCAGTACTTC. It encodes CASSYWLAGDEQYF.

This chain connects TRBV5-1 to TRBJ1-5; D call uncertain. Trimming removed 5 bases at V and 3 bases at J, with 9 bases between. The germline V gene encodes CDR1 SGHRS and CDR2 YFSETQ. The length of the CDR3 is 13 residues. DNA of the CDR3: TGCGCCAGCAGTCCTTCGCCCAATCAGCCCCAGCATTTT. Its translation: CASSPSPNQPQHF. Using reference TRBV5-1 and TRBJ1-5 for the parts outside the CDR3, the full variable domain is KAGVTQTPRYLIKTRGQQVTLSCSPISGHRSVSWYQQTPGQGLQFLFEYFSETQRNKGNFPGRFSGRQFSNSRSEMNVSTLELGDSALYLCASSPSPNQPQHFGDGTRLSIL.

There are a few counts of this clonotype. The chain uses TRBV20-1 and TRBJ1-2, with 9 bases identical to TRBD1. The V gene end was trimmed by 3 bases and the J gene end by 2 bases; junction bases not matched to a gene: 4. This CDR3 is built from 14 residues. Germline V CDR1 and CDR2: DFQATT, SNEGSKA (reference sequence). CDR3 region: CSARGDRANYGYTF. CDR3 DNA sequence: TGCAGTGCTAGGGGGGACAGGGCGAACTATGGCTACACCTTC.

The genes are TRBV20-1 and TRBJ2-7, with D hard to call. Trimming stripped 3 bases from V and 0 bases from J, with 9 bases between. CDR1 DFQATT and CDR2 SNEGSKA come from the germline V gene (reference sequence). The CDR3 covers 13 residues. In DNA form, the CDR3 reads TGCAGTGCTAGTGCTCCTAGCTCCTACGAGCAGTACTTC. This gives the protein CSASAPSSYEQYF.

The chain uses TRBV2 and TRBJ1-2; D might be TRBD1 (5 bases). The CDR3 totals 14 residues. The V end was cut by 5 bases, the J end by 10 bases, with 20 bases between. Germline V gene sequence: CDR1 SNHLY, CDR2 FYNNEI. This CDR3 reads CASSSAGPQGAYTF. The CDR3 nucleotides read TGTGCCAGCAGTTCGGCAGGACCCCAGGGAGCCTACACCTTC.

For the CDR3, the DNA is TGTGCCAGCATACCTGGCGGGACTAGCGGGATCACAGATACGCAGTATTTT. Translated, it gives CASIPGGTSGITDTQYF. The rearrangement links TRBV28 to TRBJ2-3, with TRBD2 matching over 13 bases. Germline CDR1 MDHEN, CDR2 SYDVKM. After removal of 7 bases from V and 2 bases from J, the junction contained 9 bases not matched to a gene. This CDR3 spans 17 amino acids.

V and J are TRBV27 and TRBJ1-4; weak D call: TRBD1 (6 bases). The V end was cut by 6 bases, the J end by 7 bases, with 18 bases between. In germline, CDR1 is MNHEY, CDR2 SMNVEV (reference sequence). The CDR3 is 15 residues long. The CDR3, as DNA: TGTGCCAGCAGAGAGTTTGGGGCAGGGGCTGAAAAACTGTTTTTT. The encoded protein is CASREFGAGAEKLFF.

In this sample, this clonotype turned up a few times. The rearrangement joins TRBV7-9 to TRBJ2-7, with 7 bases aligning to TRBD1. CDR3 size: 13 residues. Germline CDR1 is SEHNR and CDR2 is FQNEAQ (reference sequence). J lost 3 bases, V lost 8 bases, and 7 bases had no gene match. CDR3 nucleotide sequence: TGTGCCAGCCGCCCCCGGGACAGCTACGAGCAGTACTTC. This gives the protein CASRPRDSYEQYF.

V and J are TRBV28 and TRBJ1-4; maybe TRBD1 (5 bases). The CDR3 contains 14 residues. Trimming took 3 bases from V and 8 from J, leaving 13 bases between them. Per the germline V gene, CDR1 is MDHEN and CDR2 is SYDVKM. CDR3 residues: CASSLPLPGEKLFF. The CDR3 nucleotides are TGTGCCAGCAGTTTGCCCCTCCCAGGGGAAAAACTGTTTTTT.

The chain has TRBV3-1 and TRBJ2-3, with D unresolved. Germline V gene lookup returns CDR1 LGHDT and CDR2 YNNKEL (reference sequence). V was clipped by 4 bases and J by 0 bases, with 11 bases between them. The CDR3 totals 15 residues. Here the CDR3 DNA reads TGTGCCAGCAGCCTGTCCGGGCCCAGCACAGATACGCAGTATTTT. Translation gives CASSLSGPSTDTQYF.

This clonotype was observed a handful of times. The chain employs TRBV24-1 and TRBJ2-7; 9 nucleotides line up with TRBD2. Looked up from germline, CDR1 is KGHDR and CDR2 is SFDVKD. Trimming took 6 bases from V and 5 from J; bases not matched to a gene: 10. The CDR3 covers 15 residues. The chain's CDR3 is CATSNRRTSVHEQYF. The DNA of the CDR3 is TGTGCCACCAGTAACCGGAGGACTAGCGTCCACGAGCAGTACTTC.

This clonotype was observed a few times. The CDR3, as DNA: TGTGCCAGCAGCTTTATCCGGTACGAGCAGTACTTC. It encodes CASSFIRYEQYF. The V call is TRBV7-2, the J call TRBJ2-7; D not certain. CDR3 length: 12 amino acids. Trimming removed 3 bases at V and 4 bases at J, with 7 bases between. Germline V CDR1 and CDR2: SGHTA, FQGNSA. Looking up the rest from reference TRBV7-2 and TRBJ2-7 gives the full variable domain: GAGVSQSPSNKVTEKGKDVELRCDPISGHTALYWYRQSLGQGLEFLIYFQGNSAPDKSGLPSDRFSAERTGGSVSTLTIQRTQQEDSAVYLCASSFIRYEQYFGPGTRLTVT.

The CDR3 DNA follows: TGCGCCAGCAGCTTGGCCTCGTTCGCGGGCCCTAGCTCCTACGAGCAGTACTTC. It is translated as CASSLASFAGPSSYEQYF. The V gene is TRBV5-1, the J gene TRBJ2-7, with D possibly being TRBD2 (5 bases). V was shortened by 0 bases and J by 0 bases, with 19 bases between the two germline ends. CDR3 size: 18 residues. Per the germline V gene, CDR1 is SGHRS and CDR2 is YFSETQ.

V and J are TRBV5-5 and TRBJ2-5; D remains ambiguous. CDR1 and CDR2 (germline): SGHKS, YYEKEE (reference sequence). The V gene lost 4 bases and the J gene lost 5 bases, with 15 bases spanning the gap. This CDR3 is built from 14 residues. CDR3 sequence (DNA): TGTGCCAGCAGCCCTAGAACCCTTGCGGAGACCCAGTACTTC. Its translation is CASSPRTLAETQYF. The full variable domain, with the rest looked up from reference TRBV5-5 and TRBJ2-5, is DAGVTQSPTHLIKTRGQQVTLRCSPISGHKSVSWYQQVLGQGPQFIFQYYEKEERGRGNFPDRFSARQFPNYSSELNVNALLLGDSALYLCASSPRTLAETQYFGPGTRLLVL.

This clonotype was counted at least ten times. The V call is TRBV29-1, the J call TRBJ1-2, with a tentative D call TRBD1 (5 bases). Per germline, CDR1 SQVTM and CDR2 ANQGSEA. The CDR3 runs to 15 residues. V shed 2 bases and J shed 2 bases, with 15 bases lying between them. The chain's CDR3 is CSVELTQGLNYGYTF. Written as DNA, the CDR3 is TGCAGCGTTGAACTCACCCAGGGACTGAACTATGGCTACACCTTC.

The V and J genes are TRBV3-1 and TRBJ2-6; D unresolved. This CDR3 is 14 amino acids long. The V end was cut by 1 base, the J end by 7 bases, with 8 bases between. The V gene's germline CDR1 is LGHDT and CDR2 YNNKEL (reference sequence). CDR3 protein: CASSQGGRANVLTF. CDR3 bases: TGTGCCAGCAGCCAAGGCGGACGTGCCAACGTCCTGACTTTC.

This clonotype was seen many times. V is TRBV4-3 and J is TRBJ2-5; 8 bases are shared with TRBD1. V shed 5 bases and J 2 bases; nucleotides not matched to a gene: 7. Germline CDR1 is LGHNA and CDR2 is YSLEER. The CDR3 is 15 residues long. DNA for the CDR3: TGCGCCAGCAGCAATGGACAGGGAGGACAAGAGACCCAGTACTTC. Protein sequence: CASSNGQGGQETQYF.